The count of the clone carrying this TCR beta chain is one. Its antigen is still unknown. Assay: immunoSEQ multiplex PCR; the TCRdb copy retains only in-frame clones and omits some. The data show tens of thousands of clones, under 95% seen once. The sample is drawn from a study of regulatory and conventional T cells in RAG deficiency. Study results and caveats: Shannon entropy fell and Simpson indices rose in RAG-deficient patients. Patient subsets had shorter CDR3s; Omenn Treg-Tconv overlap exceeded 80%.

Germline CDR1 and CDR2: LGHNA and YNFKEQ. With 5 bases clipped from V and 3 bases from J, the junction kept 12 bases outside the gene matches. The CDR3 sequence is 16 residues long. The sorted regulatory T cells were CD4+, CD25-high and CD127-low, with genomic DNA sequenced. This same sample was also taken into another study, of regulatory T cells. That source notes: The primer mix had 52 TRBV and 13 TRBJ primers.

This sequence was found in a human donor in good health. The chain combines TRBV4-2 with TRBJ1-1; 7 bases line up with TRBD1. Sequenced sample: Tregs sorted from blood. CDR3 protein: CASSLAIQGGDTEAFF. The CDR3 nucleotides are TGTGCCAGCAGCTTGGCCATTCAGGGGGGGGACACTGAAGCTTTCTTT.